This T cell receptor (beta chain) was captured in a study of T cells after posttransplantation cyclophosphamide. Repertoires were generated with immunoSEQ multiplex PCR, while TCRdb's copy carries only in-frame clones and drops some. Singletons are absent from the sample, which has about 37,000 clones. Per the germline V gene, CDR1 is SEHNR and CDR2 is FQNEAQ (reference sequence). V shed 4 bases, J shed 4 bases, and the junction held 6 bases outside the gene matches. There are 16 residues in the CDR3. The sequenced sample consisted of PBMCs. The chain combines TRBV7-9 with TRBJ2-2; 10 bases agree with TRBD1. The receptor's source is a man aged 30 to 45 in good health and a related stem cell transplant donor. This CDR3 reads CASSSGTGVVTGELFF. The CDR3 DNA reads TGTGCCAGCAGCTCCGGGACAGGGGTCGTCACCGGGGAGCTGTTTTTT.